Each of the 24 T cell receptor beta chains below was sequenced from the same sample in a study of T cells in Graves' hyperthyroidism and ophthalmopathy. Amplification of TCR beta CDR3 regions used RNA as the template. First-round RT-PCR of the TCR CDR3 relied on the HTBI primer set. TCRdb used MiXCR to reprocess the multiplex PCR reads, holding one entry per CDR3 protein. The table shows approximately 600,000 distinct CDR3 sequences, with around 15% occurring only once. Sequencing input: blood. Receptors originate from a woman aged 25 to 39 with Graves' hyperthyroidism.

The gene calls are TRBV6-1 and TRBJ1-5; 7 bases map to TRBD1. V dropped 6 bases and J dropped 4; count of bases not matched to a gene: 6. Looked up from germline, CDR1 is MNHNS and CDR2 is SASEGT. This CDR3 spans 14 amino acids. The CDR3 protein is CASSRTGINQPQHF. DNA for the CDR3: TGTGCCAGCAGCCGGACAGGCATAAATCAGCCCCAGCATTTT.

This chain links TRBV11-2 with TRBJ2-7; D is possibly TRBD1 (5 bases). Trimming removed 3 bases at V and 3 bases at J, with 18 bases between. The CDR3 consists of 16 residues. Germline V gene lookup returns CDR1 SGHAT and CDR2 FQNNGV. As DNA, the CDR3 is TGTGCCAGCAGCTTTTCGGCAGCCAAGGGGTACTACGAGCAGTACTTC. This encodes CASSFSAAKGYYEQYF.

This clonotype was seen a few times. The chain combines TRBV27 with TRBJ2-1; TRBD2 is a possible D gene (6 bases). Matching the DNA end better, TRBJ2-7 makes the J call doubtful. The CDR3 contains 13 residues. The germline V gene has CDR1 MNHEY and CDR2 SMNVEV (reference sequence). DNA of the CDR3: TGTGCCAGCAGTACCGGGACTTACAATGAGCAGTACTTC. This sequence encodes CASSTGTYNEQYF.

Concerning this clonotype itself: A read error may explain this, as a much larger clone is one base away. The V and J genes are TRBV25-1 and TRBJ2-3, with a weak D call TRBD1 (6 bases). Per the germline V gene, CDR1 is MGHDK and CDR2 is SYGVNS. This CDR3 spans 18 amino acids. CDR3 nucleotides: TGTGCCAACAGTGACACGACAGGACAGAAACAAACCACAGATACGCAGTATTTT. Residues: CANSDTTGQKQTTDTQYF. Using reference TRBV25-1 and TRBJ2-3 for the parts outside the CDR3, the full variable domain is EADIYQTPRYLVIGTGKKITLECSQTMGHDKMYWYQQDPGMELHLIHYSYGVNSTEKGDLSSESTVSRIRTEHFPLTLESARPSHTSQYLCANSDTTGQKQTTDTQYFGPGTRLTVL.

This clonotype showed up many times. CDR3 residues: CASSPGHNSNQPQHF. The CDR3, as DNA: TGTGCCAGCTCCCCGGGACATAATAGCAATCAGCCCCAGCATTTT. V usage is TRBV2 and J usage is TRBJ1-5, with a possible D match to TRBD1 (6 bases). The V gene's germline CDR1 is SNHLY and CDR2 FYNNEI. The CDR3 totals 15 residues. Between the trimmed V and J ends, which lost 8 bases and 0 bases, there was a span of 14 bases. Complete variable domain (other parts from reference TRBV2 and TRBJ1-5): EPEVTQTPSHQVTQMGQEVILRCVPISNHLYFYWYRQILGQKVEFLVSFYNNEISEKSEIFDDQFSVERPDGSNFTLKIRSTKLEDSAMYFCASSPGHNSNQPQHFGDGTRLSIL.

This clonotype was observed a few times. This could be a read error, since a much larger clone is one nucleotide away. V usage is TRBV10-3 and J usage is TRBJ2-1, with D possibly matching TRBD2 (6 bases). The CDR3 runs 18 residues. Germline V CDR1 and CDR2: ENHRY, SYGVKD. This CDR3 is CVISQTHARDSPYNEQFF. CDR3 in DNA: TGTGTCATCAGTCAGACCCATGCCCGGGACTCTCCATACAATGAGCAGTTCTTC.

This clonotype was seen ten or more times. The chain recombines TRBV20-1 with TRBJ2-1; TRBD1 aligns across 7 bases. V dropped 4 bases and J dropped 6; count of bases not matched to a gene: 3. CDR1 and CDR2 (germline): DFQATT, SNEGSKA (reference sequence). This CDR3 contains 12 residues. CDR3 bases: TGCAGTGCTACAGGGGGAACCAATGAGCAGTTCTTC. Its translation: CSATGGTNEQFF.

This clonotype was seen repeatedly, ten times or more. V gene TRBV2 combines with J gene TRBJ2-1; D ambiguous. The CDR3 consists of 15 residues. CDR1 and CDR2 from the germline V gene are SNHLY and FYNNEI. Between the trimmed V and J ends, which lost 8 bases and 4 bases, there was a span of 18 bases. The CDR3 spells CASDLTTTEYNEQFF. CDR3 in DNA: TGTGCCAGCGATCTCACCACAACGGAGTACAATGAGCAGTTCTTC. The whole variable domain, filled in from reference TRBV2 and TRBJ2-1, reads EPEVTQTPSHQVTQMGQEVILRCVPISNHLYFYWYRQILGQKVEFLVSFYNNEISEKSEIFDDQFSVERPDGSNFTLKIRSTKLEDSAMYFCASDLTTTEYNEQFFGPGTRLTVL.

This rearrangement joins TRBV9 to TRBJ2-3; TRBD1 might be the D (6 bases). V lost 4 bases, J lost 1 base, and 16 bases lay in between. In germline, CDR1 is SGDLS, CDR2 YYNGEE. This CDR3 is built from 16 residues. The CDR3 DNA reads TGTGCCAGCAGCCTAGACACAGGGCGCGGCACAGATACGCAGTATTTT. Its translation: CASSLDTGRGTDTQYF.

Remarks on this clonotype: A read error may be the cause here, since a much bigger clone is one base away. The genes are TRBV13 and TRBJ2-5; TRBD1 matches 8 bases. This CDR3 is built from 13 residues. The germline V gene encodes CDR1 PRHDT and CDR2 FYEKMQ (reference sequence). CDR3 loop: CASSSTGAEAQYF. Here the CDR3 DNA reads TGTGCCAGCAGCTCGACAGGGGCAGAGGCCCAGTACTTC.

This clonotype was picked up a small number of times. The chain employs TRBV6-5 and TRBJ2-7; D unresolved. Germline V gene sequence: CDR1 MNHEY, CDR2 SVGAGI. V lost 2 bases and J 7 bases, leaving 18 bases between the germline ends. The CDR3 contains 15 residues. The DNA for the CDR3 is TGTGCCAGCAGTTACCTCGGTGCCCTCTTGAGGGAGCAGTACTTC. Translation gives CASSYLGALLREQYF.

At least ten counts were recorded for this clonotype. One end of the junction does not line up with germline, which may come from a read error. The genes are TRBV28 and TRBJ2-3; maybe TRBD1 (6 bases). This CDR3 comprises 12 residues. CDR1 and CDR2 from the germline V gene are MDHEN and SYDVKM. Here the CDR3 reads CASSFRTDTQYF. CDR3 sequence (DNA): TGTGCCAGCAGTTTTAGGACAGACACGCAGTATTTT.

This clonotype appeared once. The gene calls are TRBV28 and TRBJ2-5, with 7 bases fitting TRBD1. Germline loops: CDR1 MDHEN, CDR2 SYDVKM. This CDR3 has 15 residues. V trimming: 2 bases; J trimming: 3 bases; junction bases outside the gene matches: 6. CDR3 amino acids: CASSLDLGTEETQYF. CDR3 DNA: TGTGCCAGCAGTTTAGATCTAGGGACAGAAGAGACCCAGTACTTC.

There are many counts of this clonotype. The rearrangement links TRBV2 to TRBJ2-7; 9 nucleotides align to TRBD2. The CDR3 is 14 residues long. Losses at the gene ends were 9 bases for V and 2 bases for J; bases not matched to a gene: 8. Germline V lookup: CDR1 SNHLY, CDR2 FYNNEI. The CDR3 bases are TGTGCCAGTAGTAGCGGGAGAGGGGCCTACGAGCAGTACTTC. Translation: CASSSGRGAYEQYF.

Ten or more counts support this clonotype. This chain uses TRBV7-6 with TRBJ2-7; no definite D call. The V gene's germline CDR1 is SGHVS and CDR2 FNYEAQ. V lost 4 bases and J lost 0, with 10 bases in between. The CDR3 is 14 amino acids. The CDR3 DNA is TGTGCCAGCAGCTCTGTGAGTGGCTCCTACGAGCAGTACTTC. It translates to CASSSVSGSYEQYF.

This clonotype was detected many times. CDR3 amino acids: CASSEATSAASDTQYF. The CDR3, as DNA: TGTGCCAGCAGTGAAGCGACTAGCGCGGCGTCAGATACGCAGTATTTT. The V gene is TRBV6-1, the J gene TRBJ2-3, with 8 nucleotides matching TRBD2. Germline V gives CDR1 MNHNS, CDR2 SASEGT. The CDR3 length is 16 residues. Losses at the gene ends were 0 bases for V and 4 bases for J; bases not matched to a gene: 6.

V usage is TRBV6-5 and J usage is TRBJ1-1; tentative D call: TRBD1 (6 bases). The CDR3 is 11 residues long. V lost 2 bases and J lost 11, with 9 bases in between. Germline CDR1 is MNHEY and CDR2 is SVGAGI. CDR3 DNA sequence: TGTGCCAGCAGTTACGGGACACTTGCTTTCTTT. This sequence encodes CASSYGTLAFF.

This clonotype appeared many times. The V call is TRBV11-2, the J call TRBJ2-5; D tentatively fits TRBD1 or TRBD2 (6 bases each). The CDR3 covers 13 residues. Deletions cut 4 bases from V and 5 bases from J, with 11 bases between. Germline V gives CDR1 SGHAT, CDR2 FQNNGV. CDR3 residues: CASSSRRGETQYF. The CDR3 region has the DNA TGTGCCAGCAGCTCCAGGAGGGGGGAGACCCAGTACTTC.

The V call is TRBV5-8, the J call TRBJ1-4; 9 bases match TRBD1. The V gene end was trimmed by 4 bases and the J gene end by 8 bases; junction bases not matched to a gene: 9. This CDR3 is built from 15 residues. CDR1 and CDR2 (germline): SGHTS, YDEGEE. CDR3 loop: CASSPGGTGREKLFF. CDR3 nucleotides: TGTGCCAGCAGCCCTGGGGGGACAGGGCGAGAAAAACTGTTTTTT.

The V call is TRBV5-1, the J call TRBJ2-7; tentative D call: TRBD2 (5 bases). The CDR3 spans 14 residues. Between the trimmed V and J ends, which lost 2 bases and 6 bases, there was a span of 15 bases. Germline lookup yields CDR1 SGHRS and CDR2 YFSETQ. CDR3 nucleotides: TGCGCCAGCAGCTTCCGTCTCGAGGGCCGCGAGCAGTACTTC. Protein product: CASSFRLEGREQYF.

This clonotype occurred many times. The V gene is TRBV2, the J gene TRBJ2-5, with unresolved D. Looked up from germline, CDR1 is SNHLY and CDR2 is FYNNEI. Trimming left V 5 bases short and J 5 bases short, with 21 bases between. The CDR3 runs 16 residues. This chain's CDR3 is CASSHNTRRGWETQYF. The CDR3 region has the DNA TGTGCCAGCAGTCACAACACTCGCCGAGGATGGGAGACCCAGTACTTC. Full variable domain (missing parts from reference TRBV2 and TRBJ2-5): EPEVTQTPSHQVTQMGQEVILRCVPISNHLYFYWYRQILGQKVEFLVSFYNNEISEKSEIFDDQFSVERPDGSNFTLKIRSTKLEDSAMYFCASSHNTRRGWETQYFGPGTRLLVL.

The rearrangement links TRBV3-1 to TRBJ1-6; a weak D match, TRBD1 (6 bases). CDR1 is LGHDT and CDR2 is YNNKEL in the germline V gene (reference sequence). The CDR3 runs 14 residues. Deletions cut 4 bases from V and 8 bases from J, with 12 bases between. The CDR3 spells CASSPTAGDSPLHF. The CDR3 coding sequence is TGTGCCAGCAGCCCAACAGCAGGGGATTCACCCCTCCACTTT.

This clonotype was observed a handful of times. J is TRBJ2-7 and V is TRBV20-1; the match to TRBD2 covers 10 bases. The CDR3 contains 17 residues. The germline V gene encodes CDR1 DFQATT and CDR2 SNEGSKA (reference sequence). Trimming at V came to 2 bases and at J to 0 bases, leaving 10 bases not matched to a gene. The CDR3 loop reads CSARSATSGPLSYEQYF. Here the CDR3 DNA reads TGCAGTGCTAGATCCGCGACTAGCGGGCCACTCTCCTACGAGCAGTACTTC.

The DNA for the CDR3 is TGTGCCAGCAGCTTGCGGGCCTTTGGGGAGACCCAGTACTTC. It codes for CASSLRAFGETQYF. The chain couples TRBV13 to TRBJ2-5; a weak D match, TRBD2 (5 bases). Germline-derived CDR1 and CDR2 are PRHDT and FYEKMQ (reference sequence). This CDR3 has 14 amino acids. V was clipped by 3 bases and J by 5 bases, with 13 bases between them.